The 8 T cell receptor beta chains given below trace back to one sample, sequenced in a study of OX40 agonist ivuxolimab in advanced cancers. Generated by immunoSEQ multiplex PCR, the TCRdb table keeps only in-frame clones and is missing some. The sample lists tens of thousands of clones, approximately 85% occurring once. Sequenced here: CD4+ or CD8+ T cells sorted from blood, sampled in a trial of the OX40 agonist ivuxolimab. The receptors were sampled from an adult with an advanced solid tumor such as melanoma, head and neck, liver or kidney cancer.

As DNA, the CDR3 is TGTGCCAGCACGCCCGTTGGCTCCTACGAGCAGTACTTC. Translation: CASTPVGSYEQYF. The chain employs TRBV2 and TRBJ2-7; D remains ambiguous. V lost 7 bases and J lost 0, with 10 bases in between. The CDR3 covers 13 residues. CDR1 and CDR2 from the germline V gene are SNHLY and FYNNEI.

The gene calls are TRBV30 and TRBJ2-5; 7 bases fit TRBD1. After removal of 7 bases from V and 0 bases from J, the junction contained 2 bases not matched to a gene. The CDR3 sequence is 12 residues long. Germline V gene data show CDR1 as GTSNPN and CDR2 as SVGIG (reference sequence). CDR3 bases: TGTGCCTTGACAGGGAACCAAGAGACCCAGTACTTC. Translation: CALTGNQETQYF.

The rearrangement joins TRBV5-4 to TRBJ2-7, with 10 bases aligning to TRBD2. Germline V gene sequence: CDR1 SGHNT, CDR2 YYREEE (reference sequence). The CDR3 has 18 amino acids. V lost 4 bases and J lost 3; bases outside the gene matches: 16. The CDR3 sequence: CASSLRSGRAQSVYEQYF. In nucleotides, the CDR3 is TGTGCCAGCAGCCTCCGAAGCGGGAGGGCCCAGTCTGTCTACGAGCAGTACTTC.

The chain links TRBV2 to TRBJ2-1; D possibly matches TRBD1 or TRBD2 (5 bases each). V was cut by 7 bases and J by 6 bases, with 13 bases left in between. The CDR3 length is 13 residues. Germline V gene sequence: CDR1 SNHLY, CDR2 FYNNEI. This CDR3 is CASTAVGGNEQFF. DNA for the CDR3: TGTGCCAGCACGGCGGTTGGGGGCAATGAGCAGTTCTTC.

The V and J genes are TRBV18 and TRBJ1-1, with TRBD1 matching over 8 bases. The CDR3 spans 14 residues. The V segment lost 6 bases and the J segment 5 bases; nucleotides outside the gene matches: 8. The V gene's germline CDR1 is KGHSH and CDR2 LQKENI. CDR3 loop: CASSSRGRETEAFF. The CDR3 DNA follows: TGTGCCAGCTCCTCCAGGGGGCGGGAGACTGAAGCTTTCTTT.

V gene TRBV28 combines with J gene TRBJ1-5; possible D gene TRBD1, 5 bases. Germline CDR1 is MDHEN and CDR2 is SYDVKM. The CDR3 runs to 15 residues. V was shortened by 3 bases and J by 0 bases, with 9 bases between the two germline ends. In DNA, the CDR3 is TGTGCCAGCAGTTTGGGACGGTATAGCAATCAGCCCCAGCATTTT. Its protein product is CASSLGRYSNQPQHF.

The chain joins TRBV4-2 to TRBJ2-5, with D hard to call. The germline V and J ends were trimmed by 0 bases and 5 bases, with 10 bases remaining between them. Germline V CDR1 and CDR2: LGHNA, YNFKEQ. The length of the CDR3 is 14 residues. CDR3 sequence (DNA): TGTGCCAGCAGCCAAGACACCCCCCCGGAGACCCAGTACTTC. This encodes CASSQDTPPETQYF.

This chain uses TRBV19 with TRBJ1-4; 7 nucleotides match TRBD1. This CDR3 comprises 12 residues. The trim removed 6 bases at V and 10 bases at J, leaving 5 bases unmatched. Germline-derived CDR1 and CDR2 are LNHDA and SQIVND (reference sequence). CDR3 in DNA: TGTGCCAGTAGCCCATACAGGGGAAAACTGTTTTTT. Amino acids: CASSPYRGKLFF.